The entry that follows covers one T cell receptor beta chain sequence. Its target is unknown. The source of the sample is a study of cytomegalovirus exposure and HLA in healthy donors. Points from the study as a whole: The majority of TCR sequences were rare, yet some public TCRs appeared in many donors. Some TCR beta chains (around 160 of them) were listed as cytomegalovirus-associated.

Healthy donors of bone marrow made up the group. PCR involved 60 Vbeta and 13 Jbeta primers. Repertoires were generated with immunoSEQ multiplex PCR, while TCRdb's copy carries only in-frame clones and drops some. The sample lists about 150,000 clones; roughly 70% were seen once. This receptor was taken from a man aged 25-45 years in good health and CMV-seronegative. Sequenced input: PBMCs.

CDR3 amino acids: CASSPNYEQYF. CDR3 sequence (DNA): TGTGCCAGCTCACCTAATTACGAGCAGTACTTC. The V and J genes are TRBV18 and TRBJ2-7; D gene unclear. Germline loops: CDR1 KGHSH, CDR2 LQKENI. The CDR3 loop spans 11 amino acids. V lost 3 bases, J lost 4 bases, and 4 bases lay in between.